One T cell receptor beta chain is described in this entry. Only a few counts were recorded for this clonotype. The specificity of this receptor is unknown. No per-base quality is available; no much larger clone lies one base away. V is trimmed back by 7 bases and J by 2 bases, and the junction contains 4 bases that no gene match accounts for. The CDR3 runs 14 amino acids, cysteine and phenylalanine included. The DNA shown is the 42-base CDR3, in frame from base 1. Sequences ENHRY (CDR1) and SYGVKD (CDR2) are obtained from the germline V gene. The source of the sample is a study of T cell repertoires in cytomegalovirus infection (dated by TCRdb to 2018 to 2020). Broadly, across the study: Recently identified HLA-C-restricted CMV epitopes, whose presentation resists viral immunomodulation, were targeted by peptide stimulations together with well-studied HLA-B-restricted epitopes. The HLA type of each donor mattered for the analysis, because public TCR beta signatures pointed to carriage of CMV infection along with the matching HLA type. General study outcomes and caveats: Carriers of CMV infection plus the relevant HLA type were discriminated by the cumulative frequency of public TCR beta family members in the study cohort and in an independent roughly 320-donor cohort. The ex vivo response was dominated by HLA-C-restricted CMV-specific TCR beta clonotypes, which also provided the single most frequent clonotype in two of eight donors.

The meaning of the sample's treatment or condition label: in vitro stimulation with specific CMV peptide epitopes to enrich CMV-specific T cells. The data were produced on an Illumina HiSeq 1500. TCRdb applied fastp at Q25 and MiXCR to the public reads, then kept only in-frame beta chains. Every entry covers one CDR3 protein and lists the most common genes and DNA from its rows. The sample table holds about 890,000 distinct CDR3 sequences, of which roughly 31% were seen once. Over 12% of the sample goes to the ten largest clones. The TCR originated in a human donor in good health (CMV status not recorded). Some clones in this sample may be carry-over from other donors' samples. The rearranged chain carries TRBV10-3 and TRBJ1-3, with 8 junctional bases fitting TRBD1. This material consisted of cultured CD8+ T cells from PBMCs, taken from culture after CMV antigen stimulation. The sequence in DNA is TGTGCCATCAAAGGACAGGGAGCTGGAAACACCATATATTTT. This gives the protein CAIKGQGAGNTIYF.